Each of the 26 T cell receptor beta chains below was sequenced from the same sample in a study of blood T cell repertoires in COVID-19. TCRdb's table, derived via immunoSEQ multiplex PCR, lists solely in-frame clones and lacks some. This table holds some 110,000 clones, around 87% found once. The material sequenced was peripheral blood. The source is a human donor in a cohort sampled during active COVID-19.

This clone has a handful of counts. The chain couples TRBV11-3 to TRBJ1-1; possible D gene TRBD1, 6 bases. The CDR3 contains 15 residues. V shed 4 bases and J shed 3 bases, with 15 bases lying between them. Germline V gene data show CDR1 as SGHNT and CDR2 as YENEEA. In DNA form, the CDR3 reads TGTGCCAGCAGCTATGGTGGGGGCAGGGACACTGAAGCTTTCTTT. It encodes CASSYGGGRDTEAFF.

This sequence joins TRBV4-2 and TRBJ2-7, with D perhaps matching TRBD2 (5 bases). The V end lost 5 bases, the J end lost 0 bases, and 8 bases lay between the germline ends. The CDR3 has 13 residues. The V gene's germline CDR1 is LGHNA and CDR2 YNFKEQ. The CDR3, as DNA: TGTGCCAGCAGCGTAGCGCTCTCCTACGAGCAGTACTTC. Amino acids: CASSVALSYEQYF.

The chain combines TRBV27 with TRBJ2-7; D might be TRBD1 (8 bases). Germline values: CDR1 MNHEY, CDR2 SMNVEV (reference sequence). This CDR3 comprises 14 residues. Between the trimmed V and J ends, which lost 4 bases and 4 bases, there was a span of 14 bases. This CDR3 is CASSSQGGSYEQYF. CDR3 DNA sequence: TGTGCCAGCAGTTCACAGGGGGGGTCTTACGAGCAGTACTTC.

The chain has TRBV12-5 and TRBJ1-2; D not certain. The CDR3 loop spans 13 amino acids. Trimming took 9 bases from V and 2 from J, leaving 13 bases between them. In germline, CDR1 is LGHNT, CDR2 FRNRAP. The CDR3 region is CASSQWRNYGYTF. For the CDR3, the DNA is TGTGCTAGCTCCCAGTGGAGGAACTATGGCTACACCTTC.

The chain links TRBV6-4 to TRBJ1-3; D is undetermined. Germline lookup yields CDR1 MRHNA and CDR2 SNTAGT. Trimming left V 3 bases short and J 0 bases short, with 9 bases between. The CDR3 covers 15 residues. The CDR3 here is CASSEEAFSGNTIYF. CDR3 in DNA: TGTGCCAGCAGTGAAGAGGCGTTCTCTGGAAACACCATATATTTT.

There are a few counts of this clone. CDR3 region: CASSYQGASNQPQHF. The CDR3 bases are TGTGCCAGCAGCTACCAGGGGGCTAGCAATCAGCCCCAGCATTTT. The rearrangement joins TRBV13 to TRBJ1-5; the match to TRBD1 covers 8 bases. The V gene end was trimmed by 4 bases and the J gene end by 0 bases; junction bases not matched to a gene: 2. This CDR3 region has 15 residues. Germline loops: CDR1 PRHDT, CDR2 FYEKMQ (reference sequence).

The chain has TRBV6-7 and TRBJ2-5; TRBD1 aligns across 9 bases. TRBV6-7 is sorted into the ORF group, with uncertain function. J gave up 6 bases and V 5 bases, and 7 bases lay outside the gene matches. This CDR3 region has 14 residues. The CDR3 coding sequence is TGTGCCAGCAGTCCTCGGACAGGGGTCAAGACCCAGTACTTC. This codes for CASSPRTGVKTQYF.

The CDR3 protein is CASSEAMWTGVAFF. DNA of the CDR3: TGTGCCAGCAGTGAAGCGATGTGGACAGGGGTAGCTTTCTTT. The chain uses TRBV6-1 and TRBJ1-1; 9 bases line up with TRBD1. The CDR3 consists of 14 residues. V was clipped by 0 bases and J by 10 bases; unmatched bases: 6. Germline-derived CDR1 and CDR2 are MNHNS and SASEGT.

J is TRBJ1-1 and V is TRBV5-6, with D perhaps TRBD1 (5 bases). CDR1 and CDR2 from the germline V gene are SGHDT and YYEEEE. There are 14 residues in the CDR3. The V end was cut by 5 bases, the J end by 0 bases, with 11 bases between. CDR3 coding DNA: TGTGCCAGCAGTTCGGGACTTCTGAACACTGAAGCTTTCTTT. This codes for CASSSGLLNTEAFF.

The chain recombines TRBV14 with TRBJ2-2; a possible D gene is TRBD1 (9 bases). Germline loops: CDR1 SGHDN, CDR2 FVKESK. The germline V and J ends were trimmed by 3 bases and 1 base, with 24 bases remaining between them. The CDR3 sequence is 20 residues long. The CDR3, as DNA: TGTGCCAGCAGCCACCCATCATACCGGGGGGGACAGGGGAACACCGGGGAGCTGTTTTTT. This encodes CASSHPSYRGGQGNTGELFF.

The rearrangement links TRBV12-3 or TRBV12-4 to TRBJ2-4; the match to TRBD2 covers 10 bases. The J segment lost 10 bases and the V segment lost 10 bases, leaving 10 bases of the junction unmatched. This CDR3 spans 13 amino acids. CDR3 sequence reads: CATSLIAGGIQYF. As DNA, the CDR3 is TGTGCCACCTCTCTTATAGCGGGAGGAATTCAGTACTTC.

The rearrangement uses TRBV11-3 and TRBJ2-7, with 7 nucleotides matching TRBD2. Germline trimming cut 6 bases from V and 6 bases from J; bases unmatched to any gene: 8. Germline V CDR1 and CDR2: SGHNT, YENEEA. The CDR3 spans 13 residues. CDR3 protein: CASRKTGGAEQYF. CDR3 coding DNA: TGTGCCAGCAGAAAGACGGGGGGTGCCGAGCAGTACTTC.

As for this clone: The germline gene is not matched at one end of the junction; a read error may be the cause. The CDR3, as DNA: TGCAGTGCGCAGGCTACCGGGGGGCTGTTTTTT. Translation gives CSAQATGGLFF. The genes are TRBV20-1 and TRBJ2-2, with a weak D call TRBD2 (6 bases). CDR1 is DFQATT, CDR2 SNEGSKA, per germline (reference sequence). The CDR3 totals 11 residues.

The chain joins TRBV5-1 to TRBJ2-7; 10 bases match TRBD1. The germline V gene has CDR1 SGHRS and CDR2 YFSETQ. After removal of 4 bases from V and 6 bases from J, the junction contained 10 bases not matched to a gene. The CDR3 is 15 residues long. CDR3 sequence (DNA): TGCGCCAGCAGCCTCGAGACAGGGGGCCGGTTCGAGCAGTACTTC. This codes for CASSLETGGRFEQYF.

V is TRBV7-2 and J is TRBJ2-1; 12 nucleotides agree with TRBD2. The V and J ends lost 5 bases and 15 bases, in that order; junction bases with no gene match: 11. The germline gives CDR1 SGHTA, CDR2 FQGNSA. The CDR3 runs 14 residues. For the CDR3, the DNA is TGTGCCAGCAGCCTGGTGCTAGCGGGGGGGGTGCCGTTCTTC. Its protein is CASSLVLAGGVPFF.

The chain couples TRBV9 to TRBJ1-3; D is undetermined. The CDR3 has 15 amino acids. Germline CDR1 SGDLS, CDR2 YYNGEE. V lost 0 bases and J lost 0, with 7 bases in between. CDR3 coding DNA: TGTGCCAGCAGCGTAGGTCCGAGCTCTGGAAACACCATATATTTT. Its translation is CASSVGPSSGNTIYF.

The genes are TRBV7-9 and TRBJ2-7; 8 bases are shared with TRBD2. The junction had 7 bases not matched to a gene; V was cut back by 7 bases and J by 2 bases. From germline, CDR1 is SEHNR and CDR2 FQNEAQ (reference sequence). The CDR3 runs to 14 residues. CDR3 residues: CASTLAGGTYEQYF. CDR3 coding DNA: TGTGCCAGCACCTTGGCGGGGGGAACCTACGAGCAGTACTTC.

This clone appeared a single time. The V and J genes are TRBV6-5 and TRBJ2-3, with D possibly matching TRBD2 (5 bases). The germline gives CDR1 MNHEY, CDR2 SVGAGI. Trimming took off 8 bases at V and 4 bases at J, with 13 bases between the two ends. CDR3 size: 13 residues. The CDR3 spells CASAREPSDTQYF. CDR3 nucleotides: TGTGCCAGCGCGAGGGAGCCATCAGATACGCAGTATTTT.

The V and J genes are TRBV11-2 and TRBJ2-7; TRBD1 aligns across 9 bases. Germline V gives CDR1 SGHAT, CDR2 FQNNGV. Trimming took 3 bases from V and 7 from J; bases not matched to a gene: 16. This CDR3 comprises 17 residues. CDR3 protein: CASSLTMPGQGSGEQYF. For the CDR3, the DNA is TGTGCCAGCAGCTTGACTATGCCGGGACAGGGATCTGGGGAGCAGTACTTC.

The chain is built from TRBV5-1 and TRBJ2-4; D remains unclear. CDR3 length equals 13 residues. Trimming removed 4 bases at V and 0 bases at J, with 5 bases between. Looked up from germline, CDR1 is SGHRS and CDR2 is YFSETQ. CDR3 sequence reads: CASSAAAKNIQYF. The CDR3, as DNA: TGCGCCAGCAGCGCGGCAGCCAAAAACATTCAGTACTTC.

V is TRBV4-1 and J is TRBJ1-5, with 7 bases lining up with TRBD1. The CDR3 has 15 residues. The germline V gene encodes CDR1 MGHRA and CDR2 YSYEKL. V dropped 4 bases and J dropped 5; count of bases not matched to a gene: 8. Here the CDR3 DNA reads TGCGCCAGCAGCCGCACAGGGGTACGCGATCAGCCCCAGCATTTT. Protein product: CASSRTGVRDQPQHF.

This chain connects TRBV2 to TRBJ2-1; 12 positions match TRBD2. CDR1 SNHLY and CDR2 FYNNEI come from the germline V gene. The CDR3 covers 14 residues. J was trimmed by 8 bases and V by 6 bases; bases with no gene match: 5. The CDR3 sequence: CASRGLAGSDEQFF. The CDR3 coding sequence is TGTGCCAGCAGAGGACTAGCGGGATCGGATGAGCAGTTCTTC.

This clone was seen more than once but under ten times. The gene calls are TRBV13 and TRBJ2-7; no firm D call. With 0 bases removed from V and 2 bases from J, the gap between germline ends came to 11 bases. The germline CDR1 and CDR2 sequences are PRHDT and FYEKMQ (reference sequence). The CDR3 totals 15 residues. The CDR3 region is CASSLGRRVPYEQYF. Written as DNA, the CDR3 is TGTGCCAGCAGCTTAGGCCGCCGAGTGCCCTACGAGCAGTACTTC.

The chain couples TRBV5-1 to TRBJ2-1; 7 bases are a match to TRBD1. The CDR3 has 16 amino acids. Germline V gene data show CDR1 as SGHRS and CDR2 as YFSETQ. After removal of 4 bases from V and 5 bases from J, the junction contained 12 bases not matched to a gene. CDR3 bases: TGCGCCAGCAGCCAGCCCGCAGGGGGACGTAACAATGAGCAGTTCTTC. Amino acid sequence: CASSQPAGGRNNEQFF.

V gene TRBV30 combines with J gene TRBJ2-7; D not certain. The germline V gene has CDR1 GTSNPN and CDR2 SVGIG (reference sequence). V lost 2 bases, J lost 4 bases, and 6 bases lay in between. The CDR3 covers 11 residues. CDR3 amino acids: CAWSTQYEQYF. The DNA for the CDR3 is TGTGCCTGGAGTACACAGTACGAGCAGTACTTC.

The chain is built from TRBV5-5 and TRBJ1-2, with D possibly being TRBD1 (5 bases). CDR1 and CDR2 (germline): SGHKS, YYEKEE (reference sequence). The CDR3 contains 14 residues. V lost 0 bases to trimming and J lost 2 bases, with 8 bases between them. The CDR3 region has the DNA TGTGCCAGCAGCTTGGGACAGAAAAACTATGGCTACACCTTC. Its protein is CASSLGQKNYGYTF.